One TCR beta chain is described in this entry. Its antigen is currently unknown. This sample is part of a study of cytomegalovirus exposure and HLA in healthy donors. The PCR was carried out with 60 Vbeta primers and 13 Jbeta primers. Generated by immunoSEQ multiplex PCR, the TCRdb table keeps only in-frame clones and is missing some. Here the sample spans approximately 120,000 clones, just under 70% being singletons. The CDR3 is made up of 17 amino acids. Trimming shortened V by 2 bases and J by 4 bases, and 20 bases separated the two germline ends. In germline, CDR1 is MNHNS, CDR2 SASEGT. Study results and caveats: Earlier analysis looked at TCR beta V segments, and most were productive about 90% or about 30% of the time.

The source material was PBMCs. The rearrangement links TRBV6-1 to TRBJ1-1, with D tentatively TRBD1 (5 bases). The TCR originated in a woman aged 70-85 years in good health and CMV-seropositive. For the CDR3, the DNA is TGTGCCAGCAGTGAATTGATATCGCAGGGAGGTGGCACTGAAGCTTTCTTT. Its translation is CASSELISQGGGTEAFF.